This T cell receptor (beta chain) was identified in a study of graft-versus-host responses after intestinal transplantation. The overall study: Multivisceral, liver-intestinal, or isolated intestinal transplants were performed in recipients. Every recipient had anti-thymocyte globulin induction and around 3 years of tacrolimus plus steroids.

Findings and limits, study-wide: High graft-versus-host to host-versus-graft clonal ratios were seen in allografts of patients with graft-donor T cell macrochimerism.

To note about this clone: Its antigen remains unknown.

Assay: immunoSEQ multiplex PCR; the TCRdb copy retains only in-frame clones and omits some. This sample has around 100,000 clones; over 75% occur once, and the top ten carry 0.9% to 1%. The TCR was taken from a human donor who was the organ donor for an intestinal transplant. Sequencing used unstimulated CD4+ T cells sorted from spleen or lymph node cells, obtained before transplant.

CDR3 residues: CASSYGRRGNTEAFF. The DNA of the CDR3 is TGTGCCAGCAGTTATGGCCGGCGCGGGAACACTGAAGCTTTCTTT. The rearrangement joins TRBV6-5 to TRBJ1-1, with D uncertain. The CDR3 is 15 amino acids. Germline V CDR1 and CDR2: MNHEY, SVGAGI. V was pared by 3 bases and J by 1 base, with 12 bases between.